The sequence of this T cell receptor (beta chain) was determined in a study of blood T cell repertoires in COVID-19. Measured with immunoSEQ multiplex PCR; TCRdb has only the in-frame clones, and not every one. Of about 190,000 clones in the sample, approximately 91% are singletons; the top ten hold roughly 6.7%. Sequences were obtained from peripheral blood. The source is a man aged 40-55 years with acute or convalescent COVID-19.

The CDR3 is CASSDGTGNTEAFF. The DNA for the CDR3 is TGTGCCAGCAGCGATGGGACAGGGAACACTGAAGCTTTCTTT. The chain joins TRBV6-2 or TRBV6-3 to TRBJ1-1, with TRBD1 matching over 8 bases. CDR3 length equals 14 residues. The V and J ends lost 6 bases and 1 base, in that order; junction bases with no gene match: 4. From germline, CDR1 is MNHEY and CDR2 SVGEGT.